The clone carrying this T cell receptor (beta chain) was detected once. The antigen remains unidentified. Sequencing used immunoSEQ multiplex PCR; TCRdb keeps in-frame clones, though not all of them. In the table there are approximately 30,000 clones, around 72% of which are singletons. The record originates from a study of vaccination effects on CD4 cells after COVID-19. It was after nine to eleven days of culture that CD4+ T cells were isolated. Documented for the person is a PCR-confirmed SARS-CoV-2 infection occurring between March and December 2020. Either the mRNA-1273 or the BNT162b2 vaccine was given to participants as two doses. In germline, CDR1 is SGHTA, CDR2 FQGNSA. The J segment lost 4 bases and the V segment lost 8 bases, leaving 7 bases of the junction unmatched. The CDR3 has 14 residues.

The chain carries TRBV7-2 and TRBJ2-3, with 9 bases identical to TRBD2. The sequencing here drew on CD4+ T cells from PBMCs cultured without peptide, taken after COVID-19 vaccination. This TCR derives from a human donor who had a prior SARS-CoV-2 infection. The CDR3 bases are TGTGCCAGCGGTCGGCGGGGGGGGGCAGATACGCAGTATTTT. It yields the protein CASGRRGGADTQYF.